This TCR beta chain was identified in a study of shared clonotypes between healthy human individuals. It was at deep level that the assay was run. TCRdb's table, derived via immunoSEQ multiplex PCR, lists solely in-frame clones and lacks some. The data hold roughly 1 million clones, with around 78% observed a single time. Each donor was a Caucasian adult residing in Nashville, Tennessee. Both subsets, CD45RA+ naive and CD45RA-negative memory, were split from the CD4+ cells. Germline assignment: CDR1 LGHNA and CDR2 YNFKEQ. The CDR3 length is 15 residues. Trimming removed 5 bases from V and 5 bases from J; junction bases left unmatched: 9.

The source material was memory CD4+ T cells from PBMCs. Subset noted: CD45RA-negative fraction. This receptor was identified in a man between 18 and 29 years old in good health. Some clones in this sample may be carry-over from other donors' samples. The chain links TRBV4-2 to TRBJ1-1; TRBD1 matches at 9 bases. The CDR3: CASSVRGQGGTEAFF. The CDR3 nucleotides are TGTGCCAGCAGCGTAAGGGGACAGGGAGGGACTGAAGCTTTCTTT.